The entry below describes one T cell receptor (beta chain). Its matching antigen is unknown. This sample stems from a study of T cell repertoires in cytomegalovirus infection. Deletions cut 4 bases from V and 7 bases from J, with 14 bases between. This CDR3 has 14 residues. Germline loops: CDR1 SGHRS, CDR2 YFSETQ. In TCRdb, the reads were re-called with MiXCR into one record per CDR3 protein. The repertoire holds approximately 110,000 distinct CDR3 sequences, around 31% seen once, with roughly 40% in the top ten. The sequence derives from a human donor in good health (CMV status not recorded). Some clones in this sample may be carry-over from other donors' samples. The rearrangement uses TRBV5-1 and TRBJ2-2; D not resolved. The material sequenced was CD8+ T cells from cultured PBMCs, taken from culture after CMV antigen stimulation. The CDR3 region has the DNA TGCGCCAGCAGCGTGAGATGGACGAACGGGGAGCTGTTTTTT. Its translation: CASSVRWTNGELFF.